These 4 T cell receptor beta chains were sequenced from one sample in a study of T-cell reconstitution after alpha-beta-depleted transplantation in children. A TCRbeta library incorporating unique molecular identifiers was prepared. TCRdb fed the PCR reads into MiXCR, producing one record per CDR3 protein. The sample has fewer than 150,000 distinct CDR3 sequences, about 9.9% seen once. Material: PBMCs, mostly from graft donor cells, obtained 180 days after TCRalphabeta/CD19-depleted stem cell transplant. The receptors shown here come from a girl in the first two years of life who had a stem cell transplant for combined immunodeficiency, so the T cells may come from the graft donor.

This clonotype was detected only a few times. As DNA, the CDR3 is TGTGCCAGCAGTTCGGGACAGGGGGCGACTACCGGGGAGCTGTTTTTT. It encodes CASSSGQGATTGELFF. The rearrangement uses TRBV12-3 or TRBV12-4 and TRBJ2-2, with 12 positions matching TRBD1. The CDR3 is made up of 16 amino acids. V lost 4 bases and J lost 5; bases outside the gene matches: 5.

The V and J genes are TRBV12-3 or TRBV12-4 and TRBJ1-4; no clear D gene. V was clipped by 3 bases and J by 7 bases, with 9 bases between them. There are 13 residues in the CDR3. CDR3: CASSFPSLEKLFF. In DNA form, the CDR3 reads TGTGCCAGCAGTTTCCCGTCACTTGAAAAACTGTTTTTT.

This clonotype has more than one count but fewer than ten. V is TRBV25-1 and J is TRBJ1-5; D may be TRBD1 (6 bases). Trimming took 2 bases from V and 4 from J, leaving 6 bases between them. Germline CDR1 is MGHDK and CDR2 is SYGVNS. The CDR3 is 13 residues long. The CDR3 DNA is TGTGCCAGCAGTGAAACAGGGAATCAGCCCCAGCATTTT. As protein: CASSETGNQPQHF.

The gene calls are TRBV12-5 and TRBJ1-1; D might be TRBD1 (5 bases). Germline V gives CDR1 LGHNT, CDR2 FRNRAP. V lost 0 bases, J lost 0 bases, and 8 bases lay in between. The CDR3 sequence is 15 residues long. As DNA, the CDR3 is TGTGCTAGTGGTTTGGTACAGGATCTGAACACTGAAGCTTTCTTT. This translates into CASGLVQDLNTEAFF.